This T cell receptor (beta chain) was captured by sequencing in a study of T cell repertoires in cytomegalovirus infection. Study details: CMV epitopes in the study were HLA-C-restricted (recently identified) and HLA-B-restricted (well studied). It was the public TCR beta signatures that indicated both CMV infection and matching HLA type.

This clonotype was counted only a few times. Its antigen remains unknown. TCRdb processed the reads anew with MiXCR; each CDR3 protein has one entry. The sample includes about 110,000 distinct CDR3 sequences, about 33% of them seen just once. The CDR3 is 15 amino acids. Germline CDR1 reads MGHRA; CDR2 reads YSYEKL. V lost 4 bases and J 0 bases, leaving 10 bases between the germline ends. The source material was CD8+ T cells from cultured PBMCs, sampled from culture after CMV antigen stimulation. The V and J genes are TRBV4-1 and TRBJ1-3, with D perhaps matching TRBD1 (5 bases). The sequence was collected from a human donor in good health (CMV status not recorded). Some clones in this sample may be carry-over from other donors' samples. The CDR3 sequence: CASSPTASSGNTIYF. In DNA form, the CDR3 reads TGCGCCAGCAGCCCGACAGCGAGCTCTGGAAACACCATATATTTT.